This paragraph covers one T cell receptor beta chain sequence. The CDR3 spans 16 residues. In germline, CDR1 is LNHDA, CDR2 SQIVND (reference sequence). Deletions cut 6 bases from V and 2 bases from J, with 17 bases between. Here immunoSEQ multiplex PCR was the method, and the copy in TCRdb shows in-frame clones only, minus some. The sample lists about 130,000 clones, about four fifths occurring once. The entry originates in a study of blood T cell repertoires in COVID-19. Study information: Sample material is recorded as cDNA or gDNA derived from T cells, B-cell-depleted T cells, or PBMCs.

The sequencing input was PBMCs or T cells enriched from blood (not recorded which). The sequence was collected from a man aged 50 to 60 who had recovered from COVID-19. This chain connects TRBV19 to TRBJ1-5; weak D call: TRBD1 (6 bases). The CDR3 nucleotides read TGTGCCAGTAGCCAACAGGGTGTTTCGCGCAATCAGCCCCAGCATTTT. It codes for CASSQQGVSRNQPQHF.